This T cell receptor (beta chain) stems from a study of T cell clonotyping in hematopoietic cell transplantation listed by TCRdb under 2021. In the study overall: Recipient samples taken before transplant were collected after cytoreduction. A total of under 150 blood samples were collected in the study from 35 consecutive transplant recipients and their related donors. Patients were recruited between 2015 and early 2017 and followed until September 2020 or death. What the study reported, not specific to this receptor: Donor and pretransplant recipient Inverse Simpson Index values predicted broader posttransplant TCR repertoire diversity. Recipient TCR diversity fell after transplant, with pathologically expanded clonotypes rising progressively from day 30 to day 180. Recipient repertoires showed only a small fraction of overlap with donor repertoires, and over 95% appeared de novo at the given depth. The sample size was limited, and because cells were not sorted, the contributions of CD4 and CD8 repertoires could not be separated.

The sample's time point, from its label and the paper: recipient sample about 28 days before transplant, after cytoreduction. Recipient blood was collected about 28 days before transplant and at days 30, 100 and 180 after transplant. Using Nuclei Lysis Solution, genomic DNA was extracted from unfractionated peripheral blood mononuclear cells that were either fresh or cryopreserved. Notes on this clone: This receptor's antigen is unknown. Base quality data are lacking; no much larger clone is found one base away.

The immunoSEQ assay, a bias-controlled multiplex PCR with V- and J-specific primers, was used to amplify TCR beta CDR3 regions from genomic DNA. In a second PCR step, the CDR3 amplicons were tagged with a proprietary barcode plus Illumina adapter sequences. An Illumina MiSeq instrument was used to sequence the CDR3 libraries. The study's own analysis went as follows. Export and quality control were done with immunoSEQ Analyzer 3.0, while downstream analyses used R Bioconductor and Immunarch. Only productive rearrangements within the normalized downsampled data set were used in the calculation of repertoire metrics. Pathologically expanded clonotypes were defined as those larger than 5 templates in the normalized cohort. The Inverse Simpson Index was used to measure repertoire diversity. To capture all clonotypes, the CMV-specificity analyses were run on the non-normalized data set. Here the immuneACCESS table is served through TCRdb, limited to in-frame sequences with V and J called. Missing clones are a known gap in these copies; in checked studies unresolved V genes cover under half, and the rest lacks a known reason. Clonal size and the V and J genes are those of that table, whereas D and trimming came from the DNA. This sample has roughly 34,000 clones in its table, and approximately 95% of those were observed once. The top ten clonotypes cover around 1.6% of the sample.

The TCR was taken from a middle-aged man with chronic myeloid leukemia. Some clones in this sample may be carry-over from other donors' samples. Specimen: peripheral blood mononuclear cells, collected before stem cell transplant.

At the DNA level, the sequence is TGCGCCAGCAGCCCCCCCGTGAACGGGGGATTCCAATCCGAGCAGTTCTTC. It translates as CASSPPVNGGFQSEQFF. Here the chain combines TRBV4-1 and TRBJ2-1; the D gene is perhaps TRBD2, on 6 matching bases. V and J lose 4 bases and 10 bases, and a span of 26 bases separates them. Including cysteine and phenylalanine, the CDR3 has 17 amino acids. Solely the CDR3 DNA is kept, with 51 bases framed from the first base. As encoded in the germline V gene, CDR1 is MGHRA while CDR2 is YSYEKL.